Below are 12 T cell receptor beta chains sequenced from a single sample in a study of human T cells and chemical hapten exposure. Time point defined: pre-sensitization, week 0. Treatment noted: therapeutic diphenylcyclopropenone sensitization with weekly scalp DPC. Each CDR3 protein gets one entry after TCRdb re-called the RACE reads with MiXCR. The data contain approximately 320,000 distinct CDR3 sequences, around 5% of them seen just once; the ten biggest clones take up around 8.8%. Sequenced material: whole blood, taken in connection with sensitization to the hapten diphenylcyclopropenone (DPC). Receptor source: a woman between 18 and 29 years old with alopecia areata. Some clones in this sample may be carry-over from other donors' samples.

This sequence joins TRBV12-3 or TRBV12-4 and TRBJ2-5, with 11 bases lining up with TRBD2. The J segment lost 3 bases and the V segment lost 3 bases, leaving 6 bases of the junction unmatched. The CDR3 sequence is 16 residues long. The CDR3 here is CASSFDLTSGEETQYF. The CDR3 DNA is TGTGCCAGCAGTTTTGACTTGACTAGCGGGGAAGAGACCCAGTACTTC.

The V and J genes are TRBV4-1 and TRBJ1-1, with D hard to call. The CDR3 has 14 amino acids. Germline lookup yields CDR1 MGHRA and CDR2 YSYEKL. Trimming pared 0 bases from V and 8 bases from J, leaving 13 bases between. Here the CDR3 DNA reads TGCGCCAGCAGCCAAGATCCGAGAAGTTGGGAAGCTTTCTTT. Residues: CASSQDPRSWEAFF.

Many counts were recorded for this clonotype. This rearrangement joins TRBV7-9 to TRBJ2-5; D is undetermined. The CDR3 has 13 amino acids. Trimming took off 3 bases at V and 1 base at J, with 6 bases between the two ends. Germline V gene data show CDR1 as SEHNR and CDR2 as FQNEAQ (reference sequence). CDR3 residues: CASSFEVQETQYF. CDR3 DNA: TGTGCCAGCAGCTTCGAGGTCCAAGAGACCCAGTACTTC.

This chain connects TRBV6-1 to TRBJ1-1; D unresolved. The CDR3 is 12 amino acids. The germline CDR1 and CDR2 sequences are MNHNS and SASEGT. V dropped 6 bases and J dropped 6 bases, with 11 bases sitting between them. CDR3 residues: CASRVGRAEAFF. The CDR3 region has the DNA TGTGCCAGCAGGGTTGGGAGGGCTGAAGCTTTCTTT.

The chain joins TRBV7-9 to TRBJ2-3; 8 bases are shared with TRBD1. Germline CDR1 and CDR2: SEHNR and FQNEAQ (reference sequence). This CDR3 comprises 15 residues. Trimming took 4 bases from V and 5 from J; bases not matched to a gene: 8. CDR3 amino acids: CASSWGDRNKDTQYF. In DNA, the CDR3 is TGTGCCAGCAGCTGGGGGGACAGGAATAAAGATACGCAGTATTTT.

The sample holds many counts of this clonotype. The chain joins TRBV12-3 or TRBV12-4 to TRBJ1-5, with D perhaps TRBD1 (6 bases). The V gene lost 8 bases and the J gene lost 3 bases, with 8 bases spanning the gap. This CDR3 comprises 12 residues. The CDR3 nucleotides read TGTGCCAGCGGACAGACCAATCAGCCCCAGCATTTT. Protein sequence: CASGQTNQPQHF.

The rearrangement joins TRBV27 to TRBJ1-4; the match to TRBD1 covers 7 bases. Per the germline V gene, CDR1 is MNHEY and CDR2 is SMNVEV (reference sequence). Trimming removed 2 bases from V and 3 bases from J; junction bases left unmatched: 18. The CDR3 length is 20 residues. CDR3 amino acids: CASSLRAIRGQGGPNEKLFF. The DNA of the CDR3 is TGTGCCAGCAGTTTACGCGCCATAAGGGGGCAGGGGGGACCTAATGAAAAACTGTTTTTT.

This clonotype was recorded once. A much larger clonotype is one base distant, so this may be a read error. The chain is built from TRBV10-3 and TRBJ2-5; unclear D gene. Trimming took 4 bases from V and 2 from J, leaving 8 bases between them. Germline loops: CDR1 ENHRY, CDR2 SYGVKD. The CDR3 runs to 13 residues. The CDR3 coding sequence is TGTGCCATCAGTGTCCTCCCTCAAGAGACCCAGTACTTC. Translated, it gives CAISVLPQETQYF.

The chain is built from TRBV5-6 and TRBJ2-4; D is unclear. Germline loops: CDR1 SGHDT, CDR2 YYEEEE. The CDR3 sequence is 14 residues long. Trimming took 0 bases from V and 3 from J, leaving 7 bases between them. The CDR3 region has the DNA TGTGCCAGCAGCTTGGAAGCCAACAAAAACATTCAGTACTTC. This sequence encodes CASSLEANKNIQYF.

This chain uses TRBV20-1 with TRBJ1-1; D gene uncertain. Germline values: CDR1 DFQATT, CDR2 SNEGSKA (reference sequence). V was pared by 1 base and J by 4 bases, with 10 bases between. The CDR3 covers 13 residues. The CDR3 here is CSARVTTLTEAFF. CDR3 coding DNA: TGCAGTGCTAGAGTGACTACTCTCACTGAAGCTTTCTTT.

V gene TRBV12-3 or TRBV12-4 combines with J gene TRBJ1-4; D uncertain. The CDR3 consists of 14 residues. V dropped 6 bases and J dropped 2 bases, with 10 bases sitting between them. The CDR3 protein is CASRRTETNEKLFF. The CDR3 bases are TGTGCCAGCAGACGGACTGAGACTAATGAAAAACTGTTTTTT.

This clonotype was detected a few times. The gene calls are TRBV7-8 and TRBJ1-2; 10 bases are a match to TRBD1. Germline V gene data show CDR1 as SGHVS and CDR2 as FQNEAQ. The junction had 7 bases not matched to a gene; V was cut back by 2 bases and J by 4 bases. The length of the CDR3 is 16 residues. CDR3 nucleotides: TGTGCCAGCAGCTTACTGGGGACAGGGGCGAGCTATGGCTACACCTTC. Protein product: CASSLLGTGASYGYTF.